The sequence of this T cell receptor (beta chain) was determined in a study of T cells in Graves' hyperthyroidism and ophthalmopathy. About the research overall: The initial diagnosis was the point when peripheral blood was collected, ahead of any treatment.

As concerns this clonotype: The target antigen is unknown.

Newly diagnosed patients aged 18 to 65 had hyperthyroidism of under 2 months' duration. Whole-study results and caveats: Most clonotypes that expanded in the thyroid above 0.001 also showed up in blood. In the analysis, a 13 V-J model separated ophthalmopathy from stable hyperthyroidism.

RNA transcripts yielded amplified TCR beta CDR3 regions. With the HTBI primer set, the TCR CDR3 went through a first round of RT-PCR. TCRdb redid the calling of the multiplex PCR reads with MiXCR, one entry per CDR3 protein. The profile shows a few hundred thousand distinct CDR3 sequences, 18% of them singletons. Sequenced sample: blood. The sequence was collected from a woman between 50 and 59 years old with Graves' hyperthyroidism.

The chain's CDR3 is CASSALGGSAQYF. As DNA, the CDR3 is TGTGCCAGCAGTGCCCTAGGGGGGTCCGCGCAGTATTTT. The chain joins TRBV6-1 to TRBJ2-3, with D perhaps matching TRBD1 or TRBD2 (6 bases each). Germline CDR1 MNHNS, CDR2 SASEGT. Trimming took 4 bases from V and 10 from J, leaving 15 bases between them. The CDR3 consists of 13 residues.